This is a list of T cell receptor beta chains from one sample in a study of vaccination and CD4 T cells after COVID-19. These receptors are not linked to any known antigen. One entry per CDR3 protein, called by TCRdb with MiXCR from the PCR reads. The sample carries about 25,000 distinct CDR3 sequences, around 48% recorded once. The sample taken for sequencing was CD4+ T cells from blood, cultured in vitro. These receptors came from a human donor who had recovered from COVID-19. CDR3s include the opening cysteine and the closing phenylalanine or tryptophan. A D gene is named only where the DNA matches it firmly. Some rows have no size entry. The others give once, few or many, or a class for an expanded clone.

j_gene: TRBJ2-7; abundance: -; v_gene: TRBV20-1; d_gene: -; CDR3nt: TGCAGTGCCAAAGGTAGGAACAGAGGAACCGGCGAGCAGTACTTC; CDR3aa: CSAKGRNRGTGEQYF
j_gene: TRBJ2-7; abundance: -; v_gene: TRBV5-4; d_gene: TRBD1; CDR3nt: TGTGCCAGCAGCCCTACCCCCCCCAGGGGGCGAGAGCAGTACTTC; CDR3aa: CASSPTPPRGREQYF
j_gene: TRBJ1-1; abundance: -; v_gene: TRBV4-1; d_gene: -; CDR3nt: TGCGCCAGCAGCTTCGGGACGGGGAACACTGAAGCTTTCTTT; CDR3aa: CASSFGTGNTEAFF
j_gene: TRBJ1-2; abundance: -; v_gene: TRBV6-1; d_gene: TRBD1; CDR3nt: TGTGCCAGCAGACCGACAGGGGAGTATAGCGGCTACACCTTC; CDR3aa: CASRPTGEYSGYTF
j_gene: TRBJ2-3; abundance: -; v_gene: TRBV18; d_gene: -; CDR3nt: TGTGCCAGCTCATCGGTTGCCGGGGGCGCAAATACGCAGTATTTT; CDR3aa: CASSSVAGGANTQYF
j_gene: TRBJ2-1; abundance: few; v_gene: TRBV7-8; d_gene: -; CDR3nt: TGTGCCAGCAGCCCCTCCCTACAGAGCTCCTACAATGAGCAGTTCTTC; CDR3aa: CASSPSLQSSYNEQFF
j_gene: TRBJ2-7; abundance: -; v_gene: TRBV6-1; d_gene: -; CDR3nt: TGTGCCAGCCGTCAGGGTGGAAGCTCCTACGAGCAGTACTTC; CDR3aa: CASRQGGSSYEQYF
j_gene: TRBJ2-1; abundance: -; v_gene: TRBV29-1; d_gene: -; CDR3nt: TGCAGCGTGCTAGGGACTGAGAGCTCCTACAATGAGCAGTTCTTC; CDR3aa: CSVLGTESSYNEQFF
j_gene: TRBJ1-2; abundance: -; v_gene: TRBV7-8; d_gene: -; CDR3nt: TGTGCCAGCAGCTTAGTGGGCAGTAACTATGGCTACACCTTC; CDR3aa: CASSLVGSNYGYTF
j_gene: TRBJ2-5; abundance: few; v_gene: TRBV7-9; d_gene: TRBD2; CDR3nt: TGTGCCAGCAGCTTAAGACTAGCGGGAGTCGGAGAGACCCAGTACTTC; CDR3aa: CASSLRLAGVGETQYF
j_gene: TRBJ1-2; abundance: -; v_gene: TRBV19; d_gene: -; CDR3nt: TGTGCCAGTAGGCAACAGGGTGGCTATGGCTACACCTTC; CDR3aa: CASRQQGGYGYTF
j_gene: TRBJ2-6; abundance: few; v_gene: TRBV7-9; d_gene: -; CDR3nt: TGTGCCAGCAGCTTACGGGGGGCGCGAACTGGGGCCAACGTCCTGACTTTC; CDR3aa: CASSLRGARTGANVLTF
j_gene: TRBJ2-5; abundance: -; v_gene: TRBV6-5; d_gene: TRBD1; CDR3nt: TGTGCCAGCAGTTCCCATGGACAGGACCCAGAGACCCAGTACTTC; CDR3aa: CASSSHGQDPETQYF
j_gene: TRBJ2-7; abundance: -; v_gene: TRBV12-3/TRBV12-4; d_gene: -; CDR3nt: TGTGCCAGCAGTTTTGGAGGGGTACCCGACGAGCAGTACTTC; CDR3aa: CASSFGGVPDEQYF
j_gene: TRBJ1-5; abundance: -; v_gene: TRBV11-2; d_gene: TRBD1; CDR3nt: TGTGCCAGCAGCTCCTCAGGGGGCAGAAGCAATCAGCCCCAGCATTTT; CDR3aa: CASSSSGGRSNQPQHF
j_gene: TRBJ2-7; abundance: few; v_gene: TRBV6-5; d_gene: TRBD2; CDR3nt: TGTGCCAGCAGTTACTTTGGTAGCGGGAGGTCCGAGCAGTACTTC; CDR3aa: CASSYFGSGRSEQYF
j_gene: TRBJ2-3; abundance: -; v_gene: TRBV10-3; d_gene: -; CDR3nt: TGTGCCTCCCAACCAGTAGGGGGCACAGATACGCAGTATTTT; CDR3aa: CASQPVGGTDTQYF
j_gene: TRBJ1-3; abundance: -; v_gene: TRBV7-9; d_gene: -; CDR3nt: TGTGCCAGCAGCGAGCCTATCCGAAACACCATATATTTT; CDR3aa: CASSEPIRNTIYF
j_gene: TRBJ2-6; abundance: -; v_gene: TRBV12-3/TRBV12-4; d_gene: -; CDR3nt: TGTGCCAGCAGTTTAAGGGCTGGGGCCAACGTCCTGACTTTC; CDR3aa: CASSLRAGANVLTF
j_gene: TRBJ1-1; abundance: -; v_gene: TRBV28; d_gene: -; CDR3nt: TGTGCCCTAAGCTCCGGGAACAAGAACACTGAAGCTTTCTTT; CDR3aa: CALSSGNKNTEAFF
j_gene: TRBJ2-1; abundance: -; v_gene: TRBV7-2; d_gene: -; CDR3nt: TGTGCCAGCAGCCAAACGGGACACCGCTCCTACAATGAGCAGTTCTTC; CDR3aa: CASSQTGHRSYNEQFF
j_gene: TRBJ1-2; abundance: -; v_gene: TRBV2; d_gene: -; CDR3nt: TGTGCCAGCAGGTCCGGGACATTCTATGGCTACACCTTC; CDR3aa: CASRSGTFYGYTF
j_gene: TRBJ2-1; abundance: -; v_gene: TRBV14; d_gene: TRBD2; CDR3nt: TGTGCCAGCAGCCGGTGGGCGGGAGGAGGTAATGAGCAGTTCTTC; CDR3aa: CASSRWAGGGNEQFF
j_gene: TRBJ2-3; abundance: -; v_gene: TRBV12-3/TRBV12-4; d_gene: TRBD1; CDR3nt: TGTGCCAGCAGTTTCGGAACAGGGGTCACAGATACGCAGTATTTT; CDR3aa: CASSFGTGVTDTQYF
j_gene: TRBJ1-5; abundance: few; v_gene: TRBV12-3/TRBV12-4; d_gene: -; CDR3nt: TGTGCCAGCAGTTCGACAAGGACAAAGAGCAATCAGCCCCAGCATTTT; CDR3aa: CASSSTRTKSNQPQHF
j_gene: TRBJ2-7; abundance: -; v_gene: TRBV10-2; d_gene: -; CDR3nt: TGCGCCAGCAGTGATTGGTTTAGGGGCAGGGGCGAGCAGTACTTC; CDR3aa: CASSDWFRGRGEQYF
j_gene: TRBJ2-6; abundance: -; v_gene: TRBV28; d_gene: TRBD1; CDR3nt: TGTGCCAGCAGACCCGATGGGGACAGGGGCCTCTCTGGGGCCAACGTCCTGACTTTC; CDR3aa: CASRPDGDRGLSGANVLTF
j_gene: TRBJ1-1; abundance: few; v_gene: TRBV27; d_gene: TRBD1; CDR3nt: TGTGCCAGCAGTCCGGGACAGGGTTTGAACACTGAAGCTTTCTTT; CDR3aa: CASSPGQGLNTEAFF
j_gene: TRBJ2-2; abundance: -; v_gene: TRBV11-3; d_gene: -; CDR3nt: TGTGCCAGCAGCCGAGGGGGGGGGAGTACGAACACCGGGGAGCTGTTTTTT; CDR3aa: CASSRGGGSTNTGELFF
j_gene: TRBJ1-2; abundance: -; v_gene: TRBV20-1; d_gene: -; CDR3nt: TGCAGTGCTAGAGATGTGGGGGGAGTCTATATCTATGGCTACACCTTC; CDR3aa: CSARDVGGVYIYGYTF
j_gene: TRBJ2-3; abundance: -; v_gene: TRBV6-4; d_gene: -; CDR3nt: TGTGCCAGCAGTACCGAACTAGAAGATACGCAGTATTTT; CDR3aa: CASSTELEDTQYF
j_gene: TRBJ1-2; abundance: few; v_gene: TRBV6-2/TRBV6-3; d_gene: -; CDR3nt: TGTGCCAGCATGAAGGGACCCGCTAACTATGGCTACACCTTC; CDR3aa: CASMKGPANYGYTF
j_gene: TRBJ1-1; abundance: few; v_gene: TRBV5-4; d_gene: -; CDR3nt: TGTGCCAGCAGCGCCGGACTTACGGAGATGAACACTGAAGCTTTCTTT; CDR3aa: CASSAGLTEMNTEAFF
j_gene: TRBJ2-3; abundance: once; v_gene: TRBV5-1; d_gene: -; CDR3nt: TGCGCCAGCAGCCCCCCCACAGATACGCAGTATTTT; CDR3aa: CASSPPTDTQYF
j_gene: TRBJ2-5; abundance: -; v_gene: TRBV18; d_gene: -; CDR3nt: TGTGCCAGCTCACCACCCCGCAGGGCCGGCGAGACCCAGTACTTC; CDR3aa: CASSPPRRAGETQYF
j_gene: TRBJ1-6; abundance: -; v_gene: TRBV6-5; d_gene: -; CDR3nt: TGTGCCAGCAGTTATAGTCCTACGGCAGGTTATAATTCACCCCTCCACTTT; CDR3aa: CASSYSPTAGYNSPLHF
j_gene: TRBJ2-7; abundance: -; v_gene: TRBV7-6; d_gene: -; CDR3nt: TGTGCCAGCAGCTTAGCGGTTGCCTACGAGCAGTACTTC; CDR3aa: CASSLAVAYEQYF
j_gene: TRBJ1-2; abundance: few; v_gene: TRBV20-1; d_gene: -; CDR3nt: TGCAGTGCTAAACAGTCTCGTGGCTACACCTTC; CDR3aa: CSAKQSRGYTF
j_gene: TRBJ1-2; abundance: -; v_gene: TRBV28; d_gene: TRBD1; CDR3nt: TGTGCCAGCAGCCGGACAGGGGGCGAGGGCTACACCTTC; CDR3aa: CASSRTGGEGYTF
j_gene: TRBJ2-7; abundance: -; v_gene: TRBV12-3/TRBV12-4; d_gene: TRBD2; CDR3nt: TGTGCCAGCAGTCCAGAGCGGGGGGGGAACGAGCAGTACTTC; CDR3aa: CASSPERGGNEQYF
j_gene: TRBJ1-2; abundance: few; v_gene: TRBV28; d_gene: -; CDR3nt: TGTGCCAGCAGTTTAACCGGGACCCTTCGGGGCTACACCTTC; CDR3aa: CASSLTGTLRGYTF
j_gene: TRBJ2-1; abundance: few; v_gene: TRBV24-1; d_gene: -; CDR3nt: TGTGCCACCAGTGACCCCCGGGGGGCGATCTACAATGAGCAGTTCTTC; CDR3aa: CATSDPRGAIYNEQFF